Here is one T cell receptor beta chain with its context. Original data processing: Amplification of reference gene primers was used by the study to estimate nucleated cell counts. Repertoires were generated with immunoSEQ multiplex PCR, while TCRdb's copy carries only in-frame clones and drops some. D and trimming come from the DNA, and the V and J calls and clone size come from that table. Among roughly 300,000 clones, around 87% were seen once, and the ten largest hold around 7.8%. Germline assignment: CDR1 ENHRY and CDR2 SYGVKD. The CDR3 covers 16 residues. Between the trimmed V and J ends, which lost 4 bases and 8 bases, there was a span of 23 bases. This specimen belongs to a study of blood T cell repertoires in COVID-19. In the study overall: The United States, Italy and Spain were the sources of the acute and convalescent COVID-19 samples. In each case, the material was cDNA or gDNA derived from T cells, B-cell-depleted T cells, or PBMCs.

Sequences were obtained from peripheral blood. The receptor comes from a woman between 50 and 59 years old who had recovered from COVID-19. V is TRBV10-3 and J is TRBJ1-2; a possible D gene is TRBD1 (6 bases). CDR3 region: CAISGTPLNREEGYTF. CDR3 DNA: TGTGCCATCAGTGGAACTCCCCTTAACAGGGAAGAAGGCTACACCTTC.